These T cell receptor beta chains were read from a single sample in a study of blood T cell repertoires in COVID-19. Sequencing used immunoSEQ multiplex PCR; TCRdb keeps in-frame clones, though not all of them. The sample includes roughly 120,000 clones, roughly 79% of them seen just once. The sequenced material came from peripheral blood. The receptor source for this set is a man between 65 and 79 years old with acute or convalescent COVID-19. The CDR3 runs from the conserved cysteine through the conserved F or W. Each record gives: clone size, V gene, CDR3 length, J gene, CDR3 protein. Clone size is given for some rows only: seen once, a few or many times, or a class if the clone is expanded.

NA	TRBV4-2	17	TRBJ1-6	CASSQDLATRENSPLHF
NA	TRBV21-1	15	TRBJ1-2	CASSKDPRLDYGYTF
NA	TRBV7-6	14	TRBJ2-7	CASSFGGGLYEQYF
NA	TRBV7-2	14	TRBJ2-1	CASSSTSFNSEQFF
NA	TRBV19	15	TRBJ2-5	CASSIISSSQETQYF
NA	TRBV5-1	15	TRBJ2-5	CASSLRFGGQETQYF
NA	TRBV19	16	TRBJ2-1	CASSIFWGGPGNEQFF
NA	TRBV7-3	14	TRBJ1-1	CASSLSDMNTEAFF
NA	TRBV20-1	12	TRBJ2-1	CSASRGRDEQFF
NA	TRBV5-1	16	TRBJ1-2	CASSLASAATGYGYTF
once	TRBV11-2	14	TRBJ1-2	CASSFDRGDYGYTF
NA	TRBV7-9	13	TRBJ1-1	CASSLSSGTEAFF
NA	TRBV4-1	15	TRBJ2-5	CASSQVLAGSGTQYF
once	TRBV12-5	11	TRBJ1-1	CASGFTAEAFF
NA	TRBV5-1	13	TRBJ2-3	CASSLLAGSEQYF
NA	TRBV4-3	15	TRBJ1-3	CASSQGDRHWDTIYF